Presented here are 10 T cell receptor beta chains from one specimen sequenced in a study of radiotherapy plus CTLA-4 blockade in lung cancer. The method was immunoSEQ multiplex PCR; TCRdb's version includes in-frame clones alone and lacks a portion of them. In the table there are 70,000 to 100,000 clones, around 88% of which are singletons. Sequenced here: peripheral blood, sampled from a patient treated with radiotherapy plus ipilimumab. The receptor source for this set is a human donor with non-small cell lung cancer who had a partial response to radiotherapy plus ipilimumab.

The V call is TRBV5-1, the J call TRBJ2-7; 7 nucleotides match TRBD1. V shed 4 bases, J shed 0 bases, and the junction held 10 bases outside the gene matches. The CDR3 has 16 amino acids. CDR1 SGHRS and CDR2 YFSETQ come from the germline V gene. CDR3: CASSGSTGVFSYEQYF. The CDR3 region has the DNA TGCGCCAGCAGCGGGTCCACAGGGGTATTCTCCTACGAGCAGTACTTC.

V gene TRBV5-6 combines with J gene TRBJ2-5; 10 positions agree with TRBD1. The CDR3 runs 15 residues. V was clipped by 2 bases and J by 7 bases; unmatched bases: 8. Per germline, CDR1 SGHDT and CDR2 YYEEEE. CDR3 loop: CASSLRQGAKATQYF. As DNA, the CDR3 is TGTGCCAGCAGCTTAAGACAGGGGGCTAAGGCGACCCAGTACTTC.

The V gene is TRBV4-1, the J gene TRBJ1-3; 7 nucleotides align to TRBD1. Germline V gene sequence: CDR1 MGHRA, CDR2 YSYEKL. With V trimmed by 7 bases and J by 0 bases, 9 bases remained unmatched. The CDR3 extends over 16 amino acids. The CDR3 sequence: CASNSQGPLSGNTIYF. CDR3 bases: TGCGCCAGCAACTCACAGGGGCCCCTCTCTGGAAACACCATATATTTT.

The rearrangement joins TRBV4-2 to TRBJ2-1; D might be TRBD2 (7 bases). Trimming took 4 bases from V and 2 from J, leaving 15 bases between them. Germline CDR1 LGHNA, CDR2 YNFKEQ. The CDR3 is 16 amino acids. The CDR3 DNA reads as TGTGCCAGCAGCCTAAGGGGGGAGGGACCCTACAATGAGCAGTTCTTC. This translates into CASSLRGEGPYNEQFF.

The rearrangement links TRBV5-1 to TRBJ2-7; perhaps TRBD2 as D (7 bases). V was pared by 0 bases and J by 6 bases, with 10 bases between. Germline-derived CDR1 and CDR2 are SGHRS and YFSETQ. This CDR3 region has 13 residues. The CDR3 loop is CASSLEGGAEQYV. The CDR3 coding sequence is TGCGCCAGCAGCTTGGAGGGGGGGGCCGAGCAGTACGTC.

V is TRBV5-4 and J is TRBJ1-2; D remains unclear. V gave up 2 bases and J gave up 4 bases, with 6 bases separating them. Germline V gene sequence: CDR1 SGHNT, CDR2 YYREEE (reference sequence). The CDR3 has 12 residues. The CDR3 bases are TGTGCCAGCAGCTTAACATTCTATGGCTACACCTTC. Its protein is CASSLTFYGYTF.

The rearrangement uses TRBV11-3 and TRBJ2-1; possible D gene TRBD2, 6 bases. The CDR3 extends over 13 amino acids. V was shortened by 5 bases and J by 5 bases, with 10 bases between the two germline ends. The germline V gene has CDR1 SGHNT and CDR2 YENEEA. Here the CDR3 reads CASSDRTNNEQFF. CDR3 sequence (DNA): TGTGCCAGCAGCGATAGGACTAACAATGAGCAGTTCTTC.

CDR3 sequence reads: CASSLGTGASTDTQYF. CDR3 coding DNA: TGTGCCAGCAGCCTAGGGACAGGGGCTAGCACAGATACGCAGTATTTT. The chain has TRBV7-8 and TRBJ2-3; 10 bases agree with TRBD1. V lost 5 bases to trimming and J lost 0 bases; unmatched junction nucleotides: 5. This CDR3 region has 16 residues. Per germline, CDR1 SGHVS and CDR2 FQNEAQ.

V is TRBV6-4 and J is TRBJ2-1; 7 bases line up with TRBD1. The length of the CDR3 is 16 residues. The V gene's germline CDR1 is MRHNA and CDR2 SNTAGT. The trim removed 4 bases at V and 0 bases at J, leaving 6 bases unmatched. The CDR3: CASSATGVSSYNEQFF. Here the CDR3 DNA reads TGTGCCAGCAGTGCCACAGGGGTGAGCTCCTACAATGAGCAGTTCTTC.

This rearrangement joins TRBV7-2 to TRBJ1-1, with a possible D match to TRBD1 (5 bases). The germline V gene has CDR1 SGHTA and CDR2 FQGNSA. Trimming cost V 1 base and J 6 bases, with 12 bases left between them. This CDR3 contains 14 residues. CDR3 residues: CASSLEQGIAEAFF. The CDR3 DNA sequence: TGTGCCAGCAGCTTAGAGCAGGGTATCGCTGAAGCTTTCTTT.